This TCR beta chain was recovered during a study of beta chain features in type 1 diabetes. The CDR3 extends over 14 amino acids. Germline V lookup: CDR1 SEHNR, CDR2 FQNEAQ (reference sequence). Trimming took 3 bases from V and 9 from J, leaving 12 bases between them. About this clone itself: Its antigen is unidentified.

Study observations and caveats: All four CD4+ subsets of Type 1 diabetes patients contained TCRB CDR3s that were moderately but significantly shorter.

Purity exceeding 95% was reached by all sorted populations. The isolated RNA, all of it, was reverse transcribed, so expressed TCRB transcripts were what got sequenced. Some clones are missing from TCRdb's copy, which holds only in-frame ones; the method was immunoSEQ multiplex PCR. Here the sample spans about 650,000 clones, around 12% being singletons. This chain links TRBV7-9 with TRBJ1-6; a weak D match, TRBD1 (5 bases). The source is a man younger than 40 with type 1 diabetes. Material: naive CD4+ T cells from blood. The CDR3 loop reads CASSFETGGSPLHF. CDR3 sequence (DNA): TGTGCCAGCAGCTTCGAGACGGGGGGTTCACCCCTCCACTTT.